These 25 T cell receptor beta chains came from one sample sequenced in a study of blood T cell repertoires in COVID-19. The repertoire was sequenced with immunoSEQ multiplex PCR; TCRdb's copy has only in-frame clones and lacks some. The sample contains 50,000 or so clones, approximately 83% of which appear only once. The sequenced sample consisted of peripheral blood. The source is a man between 65 and 79 years old with acute or convalescent COVID-19.

J is TRBJ1-5 and V is TRBV2, with a weak D call TRBD1 (5 bases). The V gene lost 5 bases and the J gene lost 4 bases, with 15 bases spanning the gap. Germline V CDR1 and CDR2: SNHLY, FYNNEI. This CDR3 region has 15 residues. CDR3 coding DNA: TGTGCCAGCAGTTTGGTCAGGGTCAGTAATCAGCCCCAGCATTTT. It encodes CASSLVRVSNQPQHF. The entire variable domain, with the rest obtained from reference TRBV2 and TRBJ1-5, is as follows: EPEVTQTPSHQVTQMGQEVILRCVPISNHLYFYWYRQILGQKVEFLVSFYNNEISEKSEIFDDQFSVERPDGSNFTLKIRSTKLEDSAMYFCASSLVRVSNQPQHFGDGTRLSIL.

The gene calls are TRBV29-1 and TRBJ2-5, with D perhaps TRBD2 (7 bases). CDR1 and CDR2 from the germline V gene are SQVTM and ANQGSEA. Trimming pared 5 bases from V and 5 bases from J, leaving 18 bases between. The CDR3 length is 14 residues. The CDR3 nucleotides read TGCAGCGTTTCTTACGGGGGGCAGGGGGAGACCCAGTACTTC. Its translation is CSVSYGGQGETQYF.

The chain employs TRBV3-1 (or the pseudogene TRBV3-2) and TRBJ1-2; D gene uncertain. From germline, CDR1 is LGHDT and CDR2 YNNKEL (reference sequence). The CDR3 runs to 14 residues. The V end was cut by 0 bases, the J end by 2 bases, with 7 bases between. The CDR3 DNA is TGTGCCAGCAGCCAAGATGAACAGAACTATGGCTACACCTTC. It encodes CASSQDEQNYGYTF.

The chain combines TRBV2 with TRBJ1-2, with TRBD1 identical over 10 bases. The CDR3 runs to 13 residues. The germline V gene encodes CDR1 SNHLY and CDR2 FYNNEI. Trimming cost V 6 bases and J 5 bases; bases outside gene matches: 3. The CDR3 DNA reads as TGTGCCAGCAGAGGGACAGGGGAATATGGCTACACCTTC. Translation gives CASRGTGEYGYTF. Using reference TRBV2 and TRBJ1-2 for the parts outside the CDR3, the full variable domain is EPEVTQTPSHQVTQMGQEVILRCVPISNHLYFYWYRQILGQKVEFLVSFYNNEISEKSEIFDDQFSVERPDGSNFTLKIRSTKLEDSAMYFCASRGTGEYGYTFGSGTRLTVV.

This chain uses TRBV6-2 or TRBV6-3 with TRBJ1-2; no clear D. This CDR3 region has 13 residues. V lost 4 bases to trimming and J lost 7 bases, with 13 bases between them. Germline V gene lookup returns CDR1 MNHEY and CDR2 SVGEGT. This CDR3 is CASSSQSQVGYTF. As DNA, the CDR3 is TGTGCCAGCAGTTCCCAATCGCAGGTTGGCTACACCTTC.

This chain joins TRBV9 and TRBJ2-1; TRBD2 agrees at 10 bases. After removal of 2 bases from V and 6 bases from J, the junction contained 8 bases not matched to a gene. CDR3 size: 16 residues. Germline V gene lookup returns CDR1 SGDLS and CDR2 YYNGEE. CDR3 sequence: CASSVDSGRPLNEQFF. CDR3 coding DNA: TGTGCCAGCAGCGTTGATAGCGGGAGGCCCCTCAATGAGCAGTTCTTC. The full variable domain, with the rest looked up from reference TRBV9 and TRBJ2-1, is DSGVTQTPKHLITATGQRVTLRCSPRSGDLSVYWYQQSLDQGLQFLIQYYNGEERAKGNILERFSAQQFPDLHSELNLSSLELGDSALYFCASSVDSGRPLNEQFFGPGTRLTVL.

This chain joins TRBV18 and TRBJ2-3, with TRBD2 as a possible D gene (7 bases). The CDR3 is 14 residues long. Germline V gives CDR1 KGHSH, CDR2 LQKENI. Deletions cut 2 bases from V and 4 bases from J, with 10 bases between. CDR3 sequence reads: CASSPGGGADTQYF. The CDR3 DNA follows: TGTGCCAGCTCACCAGGGGGGGGCGCAGATACGCAGTATTTT.

The chain has TRBV18 and TRBJ1-6, with 9 nucleotides matching TRBD1. The CDR3 length is 15 residues. CDR1 is KGHSH and CDR2 is LQKENI in the germline V gene. After removal of 0 bases from V and 11 bases from J, the junction contained 5 bases not matched to a gene. CDR3 sequence: CASSPPGTGNPPLHF. The CDR3 DNA reads as TGTGCCAGCTCACCACCCGGGACAGGGAATCCACCCCTCCACTTT.

The chain carries TRBV2 and TRBJ1-2; 9 nucleotides match TRBD1. Per the germline V gene, CDR1 is SNHLY and CDR2 is FYNNEI. Trimming cost V 6 bases and J 8 bases; bases outside gene matches: 10. The CDR3 length is 14 residues. This CDR3 reads CASSRAGTGIGYTF. CDR3 DNA sequence: TGTGCCAGCAGCCGCGCCGGGACAGGGATCGGCTACACCTTC.

The chain combines TRBV7-8 with TRBJ1-2, with 8 bases aligning to TRBD1. Looked up from germline, CDR1 is SGHVS and CDR2 is FQNEAQ. The CDR3 runs to 12 residues. V dropped 5 bases and J dropped 9; count of bases not matched to a gene: 5. The CDR3 here is CASSRQGLSYTF. The CDR3 DNA reads as TGTGCCAGCAGCCGACAGGGGCTTAGCTACACCTTC. Based on the CDR3 plus reference TRBV7-8 and TRBJ1-2, the full variable domain is GAGVSQSPRYKVAKRGQDVALRCDPISGHVSLFWYQQALGQGPEFLTYFQNEAQLDKSGLPSDRFFAERPEGSVSTLKIQRTQQEDSAVYLCASSRQGLSYTFGSGTRLTVV.

The chain joins TRBV21-1 to TRBJ2-1; the D call TRBD1 from the table was never checked on the DNA. TRBV21-1 is termed a pseudogene. The CDR3 contains 14 residues. The CDR3 loop is CASNTIDRYNEQFF. CDR3 coding DNA: TGTGCCAGCAATACGATTGACAGGTACAATGAGCAGTTCTTC.

The chain combines TRBV7-9 with TRBJ2-6; D is ambiguous. Germline assignment: CDR1 SEHNR and CDR2 FQNEAQ (reference sequence). The CDR3 runs to 15 residues. V lost 1 base to trimming and J lost 3 bases, with 7 bases between them. CDR3 DNA: TGTGCCAGCAGCTTAGATTTCTTTGGGGCCAACGTCCTGACTTTC. Encoded protein: CASSLDFFGANVLTF.

Remarks on this clone: The junction and the germline gene differ at one end; a read error may be behind it. J is TRBJ2-3 and V is TRBV6-5; TRBD2 matches 11 bases. There are 15 residues in the CDR3. CDR1 is MNHEY, CDR2 SVGAGI, per germline. For the CDR3, the DNA is TGTGCCAGCAGCCCCACTAGCGGGAGCACAAATACGCAGTATTTT. Protein product: CASSPTSGSTNTQYF.

The chain links TRBV5-1 to TRBJ1-1, with D unresolved. From germline, CDR1 is SGHRS and CDR2 YFSETQ. This CDR3 has 14 residues. V gave up 0 bases and J gave up 9 bases, with 15 bases separating them. The CDR3 bases are TGCGCCAGCAGCTTGGAGGGCACGGGATTAAAAGCTTTCTTT. As protein: CASSLEGTGLKAFF.

The chain combines TRBV2 with TRBJ2-1; 8 positions agree with TRBD1. The CDR3 is 15 residues long. Germline V gene lookup returns CDR1 SNHLY and CDR2 FYNNEI. J lost 9 bases, V lost 6 bases, and 13 bases had no gene match. CDR3 in amino acids: CASRVDRVLAGEQFF. The CDR3, as DNA: TGTGCCAGCAGAGTGGACAGGGTCCTAGCAGGTGAGCAGTTCTTC. Full variable domain (missing parts from reference TRBV2 and TRBJ2-1): EPEVTQTPSHQVTQMGQEVILRCVPISNHLYFYWYRQILGQKVEFLVSFYNNEISEKSEIFDDQFSVERPDGSNFTLKIRSTKLEDSAMYFCASRVDRVLAGEQFFGPGTRLTVL.

This clone has just one count. This sequence joins TRBV5-6 and TRBJ2-1; maybe TRBD1 (5 bases). The CDR3 is 13 amino acids. Trimming took 0 bases from V and 4 from J, leaving 5 bases between them. From germline, CDR1 is SGHDT and CDR2 YYEEEE. In DNA form, the CDR3 reads TGTGCCAGCAGCTTGGGACAGTACAATGAGCAGTTCTTC. Translation: CASSLGQYNEQFF.

This clone was counted only a few times. V is TRBV9 and J is TRBJ2-1; TRBD2 agrees at 13 bases. CDR1 is SGDLS, CDR2 YYNGEE, per germline. CDR3 length equals 16 residues. With 4 bases clipped from V and 8 bases from J, the junction kept 9 bases outside the gene matches. CDR3 DNA: TGTGCCAGCAGCCCGCCATGGACTAGCGGGAGTGATGAGCAGTTCTTC. Protein: CASSPPWTSGSDEQFF.

The rearrangement uses TRBV28 and TRBJ2-2; 12 bases are shared with TRBD2. Trimming removed 6 bases from V and 7 bases from J; junction bases left unmatched: 9. CDR1 is MDHEN and CDR2 is SYDVKM in the germline V gene. There are 16 residues in the CDR3. CDR3 nucleotide sequence: TGTGCCAGCAGAAGAACTGGACTAGCGGGAATCGGGGAGCTGTTTTTT. Amino acids: CASRRTGLAGIGELFF.

The chain carries TRBV9 and TRBJ2-3, with 13 bases lining up with TRBD2. Germline CDR1 SGDLS, CDR2 YYNGEE. J gave up 1 base and V 4 bases, and 15 bases lay outside the gene matches. The CDR3 contains 20 residues. The CDR3 reads CASSHRLLAGGRGGTDTQYF. The DNA for the CDR3 is TGTGCCAGCAGCCATCGCCTACTAGCGGGGGGGCGGGGTGGCACAGATACGCAGTATTTT.

The genes are TRBV5-1 and TRBJ2-1; 7 nucleotides match TRBD2. V was clipped by 0 bases and J by 1 base; unmatched bases: 7. The CDR3 is 17 amino acids. Germline V gives CDR1 SGHRS, CDR2 YFSETQ. The CDR3 loop reads CASSLDQTGGSYNEQFF. CDR3 in DNA: TGCGCCAGCAGCTTGGATCAGACGGGGGGATCCTACAATGAGCAGTTCTTC.

The V call is TRBV6-1, the J call TRBJ1-3; the match to TRBD1 covers 7 bases. With V trimmed by 3 bases and J by 2 bases, 7 bases remained unmatched. Germline V lookup: CDR1 MNHNS, CDR2 SASEGT. The CDR3 has 16 amino acids. The chain's CDR3 is CASSERQGRPGNTIYF. Written as DNA, the CDR3 is TGTGCCAGCAGTGAGCGACAGGGTAGGCCTGGAAACACCATATATTTT.

J is TRBJ2-1 and V is TRBV5-6; D is possibly TRBD1 (6 bases). Germline CDR1 SGHDT, CDR2 YYEEEE. V was trimmed by 0 bases and J by 2 bases, leaving 18 bases between them. The CDR3 is 18 residues long. CDR3 protein: CASSLAGSTGSAYNEQFF. The CDR3 coding sequence is TGTGCCAGCAGCTTGGCTGGGTCTACAGGGAGCGCCTACAATGAGCAGTTCTTC.

The CDR3 region has the DNA TGTGCCAGTAGTTCCCCCGGGGGAACTAATGAAAAACTGTTTTTT. Protein: CASSSPGGTNEKLFF. The chain joins TRBV19 to TRBJ1-4; a weak D match, TRBD1 (5 bases). V was clipped by 5 bases and J by 1 base, with 11 bases between them. The germline V gene has CDR1 LNHDA and CDR2 SQIVND (reference sequence). The CDR3 extends over 15 amino acids. Full variable domain (rest looked up from reference TRBV19 and TRBJ1-4): DGGITQSPKYLFRKEGQNVTLSCEQNLNHDAMYWYRQDPGQGLRLIYYSQIVNDFQKGDIAEGYSVSREKKESFPLTVTSAQKNPTAFYLCASSSPGGTNEKLFFGSGTQLSVL.

This sequence joins TRBV7-3 and TRBJ2-3; D is perhaps TRBD2 (6 bases). The CDR3 is made up of 14 amino acids. Trimming removed 5 bases from V and 4 bases from J, with 13 bases in between. Germline assignment: CDR1 SGHTA and CDR2 FQGTGA. This CDR3 reads CASSPTSRADTQYF. The DNA for the CDR3 is TGTGCCAGCAGCCCGACTAGTCGGGCAGATACGCAGTATTTT.

The chain has TRBV27 and TRBJ1-2, with 7 bases aligning to TRBD1. This CDR3 region has 14 residues. V shed 4 bases, J shed 2 bases, and the junction held 4 bases outside the gene matches. Germline-derived CDR1 and CDR2 are MNHEY and SMNVEV (reference sequence). For the CDR3, the DNA is TGTGCCAGCAGTTGGACAGGACCAAACTATGGCTACACCTTC. Protein sequence: CASSWTGPNYGYTF.